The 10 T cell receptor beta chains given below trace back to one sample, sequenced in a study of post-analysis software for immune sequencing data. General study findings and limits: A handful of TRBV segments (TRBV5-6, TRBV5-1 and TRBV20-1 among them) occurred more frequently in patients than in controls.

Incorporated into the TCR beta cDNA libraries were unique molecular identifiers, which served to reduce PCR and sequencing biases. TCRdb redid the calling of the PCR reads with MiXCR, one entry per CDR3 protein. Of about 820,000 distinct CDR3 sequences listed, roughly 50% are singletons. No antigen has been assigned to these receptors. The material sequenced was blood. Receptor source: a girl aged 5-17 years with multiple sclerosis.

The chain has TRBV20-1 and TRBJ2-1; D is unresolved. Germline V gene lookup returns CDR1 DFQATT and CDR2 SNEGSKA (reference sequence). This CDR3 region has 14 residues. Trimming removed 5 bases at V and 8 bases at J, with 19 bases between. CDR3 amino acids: CSAQDRVARDEQFF. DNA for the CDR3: TGCAGTGCTCAGGACCGGGTAGCCCGGGATGAGCAGTTCTTC.

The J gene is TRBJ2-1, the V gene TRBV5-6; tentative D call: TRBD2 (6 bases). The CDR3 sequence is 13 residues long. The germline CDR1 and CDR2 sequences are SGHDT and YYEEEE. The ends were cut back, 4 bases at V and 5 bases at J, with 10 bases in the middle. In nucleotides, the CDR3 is TGTGCCAGCAGCCCGGGACTGAACAATGAGCAGTTCTTC. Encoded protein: CASSPGLNNEQFF.

The CDR3 nucleotides read TGTGCCAGCAGCTTAAGAGGGCACGGGAACTACGAGCAGTACTTC. Protein: CASSLRGHGNYEQYF. This chain links TRBV11-2 with TRBJ2-7, with D maybe TRBD2 (5 bases). Trimming cost V 2 bases and J 3 bases, with 14 bases left between them. Germline V gives CDR1 SGHAT, CDR2 FQNNGV. The CDR3 extends over 15 amino acids.

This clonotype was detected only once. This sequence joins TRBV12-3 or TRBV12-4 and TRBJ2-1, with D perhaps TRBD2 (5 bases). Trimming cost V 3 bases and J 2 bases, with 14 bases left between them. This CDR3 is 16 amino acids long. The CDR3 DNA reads TGTGCCAGCAGTTTTGGGCTAGCTATGACCTACAATGAGCAGTTCTTC. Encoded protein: CASSFGLAMTYNEQFF.

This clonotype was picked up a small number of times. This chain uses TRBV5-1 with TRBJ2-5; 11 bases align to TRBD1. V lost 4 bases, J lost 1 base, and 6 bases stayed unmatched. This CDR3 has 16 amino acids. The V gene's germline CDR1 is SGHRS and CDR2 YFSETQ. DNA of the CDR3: TGCGCCAGCAGCCCTCCGGGGACAGGGGGCCAAGAGACCCAGTACTTC. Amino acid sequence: CASSPPGTGGQETQYF.

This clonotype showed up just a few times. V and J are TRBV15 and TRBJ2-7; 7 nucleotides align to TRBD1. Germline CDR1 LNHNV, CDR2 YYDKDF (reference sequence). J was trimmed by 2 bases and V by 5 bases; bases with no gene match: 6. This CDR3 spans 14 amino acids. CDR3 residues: CATSPRDRTYEQYF. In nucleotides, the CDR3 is TGTGCCACCAGCCCCCGGGACAGAACCTACGAGCAGTACTTC. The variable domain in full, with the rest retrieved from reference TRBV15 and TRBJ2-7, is DAMVIQNPRYQVTQFGKPVTLSCSQTLNHNVMYWYQQKSSQAPKLLFHYYDKDFNNEADTPDNFQSRRPNTSFCFLDIRSPGLGDTAMYLCATSPRDRTYEQYFGPGTRLTVT.

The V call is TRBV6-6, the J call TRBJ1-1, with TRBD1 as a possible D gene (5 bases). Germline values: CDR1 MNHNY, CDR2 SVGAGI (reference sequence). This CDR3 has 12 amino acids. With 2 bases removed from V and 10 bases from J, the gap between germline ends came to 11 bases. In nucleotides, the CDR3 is TGTGCCAGCAGTTACCGGGACTTCGTAGCTTTCTTT. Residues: CASSYRDFVAFF.

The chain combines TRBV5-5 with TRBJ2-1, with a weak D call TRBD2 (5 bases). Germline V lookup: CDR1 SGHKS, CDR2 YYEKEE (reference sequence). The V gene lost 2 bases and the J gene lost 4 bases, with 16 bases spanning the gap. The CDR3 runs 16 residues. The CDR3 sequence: CASSFITGSRYNEQFF. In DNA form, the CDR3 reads TGTGCCAGCAGCTTTATAACGGGGTCTCGGTACAATGAGCAGTTCTTC. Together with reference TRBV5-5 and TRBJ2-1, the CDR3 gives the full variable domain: DAGVTQSPTHLIKTRGQQVTLRCSPISGHKSVSWYQQVLGQGPQFIFQYYEKEERGRGNFPDRFSARQFPNYSSELNVNALLLGDSALYLCASSFITGSRYNEQFFGPGTRLTVL.

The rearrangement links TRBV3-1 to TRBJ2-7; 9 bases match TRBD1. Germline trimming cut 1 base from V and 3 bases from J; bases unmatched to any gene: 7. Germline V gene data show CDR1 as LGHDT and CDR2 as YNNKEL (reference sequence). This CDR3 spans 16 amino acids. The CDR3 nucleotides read TGTGCCAGCAGCCAAGCGGACAGGGGCGAACGCTACGAGCAGTACTTC. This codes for CASSQADRGERYEQYF.

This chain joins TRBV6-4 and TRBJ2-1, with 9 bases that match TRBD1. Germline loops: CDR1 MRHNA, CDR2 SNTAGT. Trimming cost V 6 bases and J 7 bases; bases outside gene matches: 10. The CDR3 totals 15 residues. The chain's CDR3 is CASSPWTGARNEQFF. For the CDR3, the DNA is TGTGCCAGCAGCCCATGGACAGGGGCGAGAAATGAGCAGTTCTTC.